This TCR beta chain was sequenced in a study of T cells after yellow fever vaccination. Looking at the study overall: With SMART-Seq v4 Ultra Low Input, the fractions containing low cell numbers were prepared. Study results and caveats: Most clones from primary vaccination resurfaced after the booster (about 95% CD4, approximately 88% CD8). Contamination of FACS-sorted repertoires by abundant clonotypes from the bulk population could occur.

V shed 2 bases and J shed 4 bases, with 14 bases lying between them. Germline V gene data show CDR1 as SGHRS and CDR2 as YFSETQ. The length of the CDR3 is 15 residues. The TCR cDNA carried a universal primer site and UMIs from 5'RACE template switching. TCRdb reprocessed the 5' RACE reads via MiXCR and lists one record per CDR3 protein. Of 550,000 or so distinct CDR3 sequences in the sample, over 15% were seen once. Worth noting for this clonotype: The target antigen is unknown.

This clonotype originated in a man in his thirties or forties who received the YFV17D yellow fever vaccine. The chain carries TRBV5-1 and TRBJ2-3; D call uncertain. Here the sequenced sample was PBMCs, taken 15 days after the yellow fever booster vaccination. The CDR3: CASSFPQTSADTQYF. DNA for the CDR3: TGCGCCAGCAGCTTTCCCCAAACTTCGGCAGATACGCAGTATTTT. The full variable domain, in which reference TRBV5-1 and TRBJ2-3 provide the parts outside the CDR3, is KAGVTQTPRYLIKTRGQQVTLSCSPISGHRSVSWYQQTPGQGLQFLFEYFSETQRNKGNFPGRFSGRQFSNSRSEMNVSTLELGDSALYLCASSFPQTSADTQYFGPGTRLTVL.